The rows below give T cell receptor beta chains drawn from one sample of a study of CD8+ T cells in alopecia areata. Generated by immunoSEQ multiplex PCR, the TCRdb table keeps only in-frame clones and is missing some. The sample holds 210,000 or so clones; approximately 67% are singletons and the top ten take roughly 1.2%. The sample here was CD4+ T cells sorted from blood, taken at roughly week 45, from a patient treated with tofacitinib. The receptors stem from a human donor with alopecia areata. Each CDR3 is given with its conserved first and last residue. The D gene is left open where the match is weak. Some rows have no size entry. The others give once, few or many, or a class for an expanded clone.

CDR3	DNA	size	length	V	J	D
CASSLARFGPEQYF	TGTGCCAGCAGCTTAGCACGATTTGGGCCCGAGCAGTACTTC	.	14	TRBV7-2	TRBJ2-7	.
CASGLVRGTWSNQPQHF	TGTGCTAGTGGTTTGGTACGGGGGACTTGGAGCAATCAGCCCCAGCATTTT	.	17	TRBV12-5	TRBJ1-5	.
CASRSTGWGRETQYF	TGTGCCAGCAGATCAACAGGCTGGGGGAGAGAGACCCAGTACTTC	.	15	TRBV27	TRBJ2-5	.
CASSLELYEQYF	TGTGCCAGCAGCTTAGAACTCTACGAGCAGTACTTC	.	12	TRBV7-2	TRBJ2-7	.
CASSSVRDSGYTF	TGTGCCAGCAGCTCCGTGAGGGATTCTGGCTACACCTTC	few	13	TRBV2	TRBJ1-2	.
CAWSMEGTEAFF	TGTGCCTGGAGCATGGAGGGTACTGAAGCTTTCTTT	.	12	TRBV30	TRBJ1-1	.
CASSLRFGGDTQYF	TGTGCCAGCAGCTTAAGATTTGGAGGGGATACGCAGTATTTT	few	14	TRBV7-2	TRBJ2-3	.
CASSPRQGLGNEKLFF	TGTGCCAGCAGCCCCCGACAGGGTTTGGGTAATGAAAAACTGTTTTTT	.	16	TRBV7-2	TRBJ1-4	TRBD1
CASSRQNYNEQFF	TGTGCCAGTTCGAGACAGAACTACAATGAGCAGTTCTTC	once	13	TRBV19	TRBJ2-1	.
CASRKQGSGNQPQHF	TGTGCCAGCAGGAAACAGGGGTCCGGCAATCAGCCCCAGCATTTT	.	15	TRBV2	TRBJ1-5	TRBD1
CATSSDRAQGETQYF	TGTGCCACCAGCAGTGACCGGGCCCAAGGAGAGACCCAGTACTTC	.	15	TRBV15	TRBJ2-5	.
CASRKGASTDTQYF	TGCGCCAGCAGGAAGGGGGCTAGCACAGATACGCAGTATTTT	.	14	TRBV5-1	TRBJ2-3	TRBD1
CASSIVAGQGTNEQFF	TGTGCCAGTAGTATAGTAGCGGGACAGGGGACGAATGAGCAGTTCTTC	.	16	TRBV19	TRBJ2-1	TRBD1
CASSPPSQGSEETQYF	TGTGCCAGCTCACCTCCTTCGCAGGGAAGTGAAGAGACCCAGTACTTC	.	16	TRBV18	TRBJ2-5	.
CASSSGGKFF	TGTGCCAGCAGCTCGGGAGGGAAGTTCTTC	few	10	TRBV2	TRBJ2-1	TRBD2
CASRTGTGNTEAFF	TGTGCCAGCAGAACCGGGACAGGGAACACTGAAGCTTTCTTT	.	14	TRBV6-1	TRBJ1-1	TRBD1
CAWSVGILAKNIQYF	TGTGCCTGGAGTGTAGGAATCCTAGCCAAAAACATTCAGTACTTC	few	15	TRBV30	TRBJ2-4	.
CASSYQGGTDEKLFF	TGCGCCAGCAGCTACCAGGGCGGGACAGATGAAAAACTGTTTTTT	.	15	TRBV5-1	TRBJ1-4	TRBD1
CASSPGGGIADTQYF	TGTGCCAGCAGCCCCGGGGGAGGGATTGCAGATACGCAGTATTTT	.	15	TRBV13	TRBJ2-3	TRBD2
CASSLAGTSYEQYF	TGCGCCAGCAGCTTGGCTGGGACCTCCTACGAGCAGTACTTC	.	14	TRBV5-1	TRBJ2-7	.
CASSQLLTSGGASTDTQYF	TGCGCCAGCAGCCAACTCCTGACTAGCGGGGGTGCTAGCACAGATACGCAGTATTTT	.	19	TRBV4-1	TRBJ2-3	TRBD2
CASSLVAAPTGQETQYF	TGCGCCAGCAGCTTGGTCGCGGCCCCGACGGGACAAGAGACCCAGTACTTC	.	17	TRBV5-1	TRBJ2-5	.
CASSVWDGLNTEAFF	TGTGCCAGCAGCGTTTGGGACGGGTTGAACACTGAAGCTTTCTTT	.	15	TRBV5-4	TRBJ1-1	.
CASSFKGAGAEAFF	TGTGCCAGCAGTTTCAAGGGGGCGGGCGCTGAAGCTTTCTTT	.	14	TRBV6-5	TRBJ1-1	TRBD1
CASSLRRGETQYF	TGTGCCAGCAGCTTAAGACGCGGAGAGACCCAGTACTTC	.	13	TRBV7-3	TRBJ2-5	.
CASSQVDRDDNEQFF	TGCGCCAGCAGCCAAGTGGACAGGGACGACAATGAGCAGTTCTTC	.	15	TRBV4-3	TRBJ2-1	TRBD1
CASSEGAGGADTQYF	TGTGCCAGCAGTGAGGGGGCGGGGGGAGCAGATACGCAGTATTTT	.	15	TRBV6-1	TRBJ2-3	TRBD2
CSPRVLEGNEQFF	TGCAGCCCCCGGGTCCTGGAGGGAAATGAGCAGTTCTTC	.	13	TRBV29-1	TRBJ2-1	.
CASSSSDTGELFF	TGTGCCAGCAGCTCCTCAGACACCGGGGAGCTGTTTTTT	.	13	TRBV7-3	TRBJ2-2	.
CASSTGLASYNEQFF	TGTGCCAGCAGCACGGGACTAGCGAGCTACAATGAGCAGTTCTTC	once	15	TRBV11-3	TRBJ2-1	TRBD2
CASSYGTTNEKLFF	TGTGCCAGCAGTTACGGGACAACTAATGAAAAACTGTTTTTT	.	14	TRBV6-5	TRBJ1-4	.
CASSESAAPFF	TGTGCCAGCAGTGAATCGGCCGCCCCGTTTTTT	.	11	TRBV2	TRBJ1-4	.
CASSPQGDGYTF	TGTGCCAGCAGCCCCCAGGGGGATGGCTACACCTTC	.	12	TRBV5-6	TRBJ1-2	TRBD1
CSARGANSYEQYF	TGCAGCGCGCGGGGGGCGAACTCCTACGAGCAGTACTTC	few	13	TRBV29-1	TRBJ2-7	TRBD2
CASSESSNYEQYF	TGCGCCAGCAGTGAGTCTTCAAACTACGAGCAGTACTTC	few	13	TRBV10-1	TRBJ2-7	.
CSAQNTEAFF	TGCAGCGCCCAGAACACTGAAGCTTTCTTT	few	10	TRBV29-1	TRBJ1-1	.
CASSSSTNEKLFF	TGTGCCAGCAGTTCATCAACTAATGAAAAACTGTTTTTT	.	13	TRBV27	TRBJ1-4	.
CASRTRRGLYEQYF	TGTGCCAGCAGAACAAGGAGGGGGCTATACGAGCAGTACTTC	.	14	TRBV6-5	TRBJ2-7	.
CASSRRQNTEAFF	TGTGCCAGCAGCCGGCGACAGAACACTGAAGCTTTCTTT	.	13	TRBV14	TRBJ1-1	.
CASSLGTEKLFF	TGTGCCAGCAGCTTAGGGACTGAAAAACTGTTTTTT	.	12	TRBV7-4	TRBJ1-4	.
CASSLGGMTNTEAFF	TGTGCCAGCAGCTTAGGGGGTATGACAAACACTGAAGCTTTCTTT	once	15	TRBV7-9	TRBJ1-1	.
CASSLMGRVENIQYF	TGTGCCAGCAGCTTAATGGGTAGGGTCGAGAACATTCAGTACTTC	few	15	TRBV7-2	TRBJ2-4	.
CASSPDRPYGYTF	TGCGCCAGCAGCCCGGACAGGCCCTATGGCTACACCTTC	few	13	TRBV5-1	TRBJ1-2	TRBD1
CASSLTTGLEAFF	TGTGCCAGCAGCTTAACTACAGGGTTAGAAGCTTTCTTT	once	13	TRBV7-3	TRBJ1-1	.
CASRRTGELFF	TGTGCCAGCAGGAGAACCGGGGAGCTGTTTTTT	.	11	TRBV25-1	TRBJ2-2	.
CALDPGQGHEQYF	TGTGCCCTTGACCCGGGACAGGGCCACGAGCAGTACTTC	.	13	TRBV30	TRBJ2-7	TRBD1
CSVGLRLQENTEAFF	TGCAGCGTTGGACTTAGGTTGCAGGAGAACACTGAAGCTTTCTTT	.	15	TRBV29-1	TRBJ1-1	.
CASSLAHRGNTEAFF	TGTGCCAGCAGCTTAGCCCACAGGGGGAACACTGAAGCTTTCTTT	.	15	TRBV7-2	TRBJ1-1	TRBD1
CASSLDVGVLTEAFF	TGCGCCAGCAGCTTGGACGTGGGAGTTCTCACTGAAGCTTTCTTT	.	15	TRBV5-1	TRBJ1-1	.
CASSQVLATEQYF	TGCGCCAGCAGCCAAGTTCTCGCGACAGAGCAGTACTTC	.	13	TRBV4-3	TRBJ2-7	.
CASRTEITYEQYF	TGTGCAAGTCGGACCGAGATAACCTACGAGCAGTACTTC	.	13	TRBV12-2	TRBJ2-7	.
CASSLGGSGANVLTF	TGTGCCAGCAGCTTAGGGGGCTCCGGGGCCAACGTCCTGACTTTC	many	15	TRBV7-7	TRBJ2-6	.
CASSPLDRGDTQYF	TGTGCCAGCTCACCACTAGACAGGGGGGATACGCAGTATTTT	.	14	TRBV18	TRBJ2-3	TRBD1
CAWSAKNIQYF	TGTGCCTGGAGTGCAAAAAACATTCAGTACTTC	few	11	TRBV30	TRBJ2-4	.
CSVKRGAEETQYF	TGCAGCGTTAAGCGAGGAGCCGAAGAGACCCAGTACTTC	.	13	TRBV29-1	TRBJ2-5	.
CASRPGQGAYEQYF	TGTGCCAGTAGGCCGGGACAGGGGGCATACGAGCAGTACTTC	.	14	TRBV19	TRBJ2-7	TRBD1
CASSGQAIYEQYF	TGTGCCAGCAGTGGACAGGCGATCTACGAGCAGTACTTC	.	13	TRBV6-1	TRBJ2-7	.
CASSPLLGETQYF	TGTGCCAGCAGTCCTCTTCTAGGGGAGACCCAGTACTTC	.	13	TRBV6-1	TRBJ2-5	.
CAWSGVGGRGYEQYF	TGTGCCTGGAGTGGGGTCGGAGGCCGGGGCTACGAGCAGTACTTC	few	15	TRBV30	TRBJ2-7	.